This passage covers 10 T cell receptor beta chains from one sample sequenced in a study of blood T cell repertoires in COVID-19. Clones were sequenced by immunoSEQ multiplex PCR, and TCRdb holds only the in-frame ones, with some missing. The sample lists over 400,000 clones, 86% seen once, with 1.4% in the top ten. The specimen sequenced was peripheral blood. Receptor source: a woman aged 25 to 39 with active or convalescent COVID-19.

The CDR3 DNA is TGTGCCAGCAGTTGGACAGGTTCCGATACGCAGTATTTT. Translation gives CASSWTGSDTQYF. This chain connects TRBV27 to TRBJ2-3, with 7 bases lining up with TRBD1. Germline CDR1 is MNHEY and CDR2 is SMNVEV (reference sequence). The trim removed 4 bases at V and 6 bases at J, leaving 4 bases unmatched. The CDR3 covers 13 residues.

The chain links TRBV28 to TRBJ1-2, with 11 bases matching TRBD1. The V segment lost 10 bases and the J segment 5 bases; nucleotides outside the gene matches: 12. CDR3 length: 15 amino acids. Germline loops: CDR1 MDHEN, CDR2 SYDVKM. The CDR3 nucleotides are TGTGCCACCAGAGGGGACAGGGGGTCGAATTATGGCTACACCTTC. It codes for CATRGDRGSNYGYTF.

This clone showed up just once. The CDR3 coding sequence is TGTGCCAGCAGCCAAGATGTCATTAGGGGGAACACTGAAGCTTTCTTT. Amino acids: CASSQDVIRGNTEAFF. The V gene is TRBV14, the J gene TRBJ1-1; perhaps TRBD1 as D (5 bases). The CDR3 is 16 residues long. The ends were cut back, 0 bases at V and 1 base at J, with 12 bases in the middle. Per germline, CDR1 SGHDN and CDR2 FVKESK.

The chain recombines TRBV3-1 (or the pseudogene TRBV3-2) with TRBJ2-7, with 9 bases aligning to TRBD1. With V trimmed by 3 bases and J by 4 bases, 7 bases remained unmatched. This CDR3 comprises 15 residues. The germline V gene encodes CDR1 LGHDT and CDR2 YNNKEL (reference sequence). CDR3 residues: CASSQPGQGSYEQYF. Here the CDR3 DNA reads TGTGCCAGCAGCCAGCCGGGACAGGGAAGTTACGAGCAGTACTTC.

The genes are TRBV18 and TRBJ2-1, with a weak D call TRBD1 (6 bases). The CDR3 has 16 amino acids. Trimming took 1 base from V and 9 from J, leaving 19 bases between them. Germline V gene lookup returns CDR1 KGHSH and CDR2 LQKENI. The CDR3 nucleotides are TGTGCCAGCTCACCACAGGGTGGGATAGGCAGGGGTGAGCAGTTCTTC. This gives the protein CASSPQGGIGRGEQFF.

The chain employs TRBV2 and TRBJ2-3; 9 bases match TRBD2. CDR3 length equals 14 residues. Germline CDR1 is SNHLY and CDR2 is FYNNEI. Losses at the gene ends were 6 bases for V and 4 bases for J; bases not matched to a gene: 5. CDR3 sequence: CASSLLAGPDTQYF. For the CDR3, the DNA is TGTGCCAGCAGCTTGCTAGCGGGGCCAGATACGCAGTATTTT.

The chain combines TRBV3-1 (or the pseudogene TRBV3-2) with TRBJ1-2, with D possibly being TRBD1 (6 bases). Germline CDR1 is LGHDT and CDR2 is YNNKEL (reference sequence). The V gene lost 4 bases and the J gene lost 0 bases, with 12 bases spanning the gap. This CDR3 is built from 15 residues. For the CDR3, the DNA is TGTGCCAGCAGCCTGCCAGGGGAAGCTAACTATGGCTACACCTTC. Its translation: CASSLPGEANYGYTF.

The chain joins TRBV11-2 to TRBJ2-5, with 13 bases lining up with TRBD2. The germline CDR1 and CDR2 sequences are SGHAT and FQNNGV. CDR3 length: 16 amino acids. V was pared by 5 bases and J by 5 bases, with 8 bases of the junction left unmatched. CDR3 sequence (DNA): TGTGCCAGCAGCCCAAGGACTAGCGGGGGCTGGGAGACCCAGTACTTC. Amino acids: CASSPRTSGGWETQYF.

V and J are TRBV7-8 and TRBJ2-5; 11 nucleotides line up with TRBD2. This CDR3 has 18 amino acids. Trimming removed 1 base from V and 2 bases from J; junction bases left unmatched: 9. Germline V gene data show CDR1 as SGHVS and CDR2 as FQNEAQ. The CDR3 DNA follows: TGTGCCAGCAGCTTAGGGTCGGTAGCGGGGGGGGAACAAGAGACCCAGTACTTC. Amino acid sequence: CASSLGSVAGGEQETQYF.

This sequence joins TRBV5-1 and TRBJ2-3, with no clear D. Germline CDR1 and CDR2: SGHRS and YFSETQ. Trimming took off 0 bases at V and 2 bases at J, with 13 bases between the two ends. The CDR3 is 16 amino acids. CDR3 coding DNA: TGCGCCAGCAGCTTGGGGGCTACCGGCGCCACAGATACGCAGTATTTT. Amino acids: CASSLGATGATDTQYF.